These 26 T cell receptor beta chains were all obtained from the same sample, sequenced in a study of OX40 agonist ivuxolimab in advanced cancers. Clones were sequenced by immunoSEQ multiplex PCR, and TCRdb holds only the in-frame ones, with some missing. This sample has about 51,000 clones, with 60% to 80% found just once. Sequencing was performed on CD4+ or CD8+ T cells sorted from blood, taken in a trial of the OX40 agonist ivuxolimab. Receptors originate from an adult with an advanced solid tumor such as melanoma, head and neck, liver or kidney cancer.

V gene TRBV20-1 combines with J gene TRBJ2-7; TRBD2 aligns across 8 bases. This CDR3 is 11 amino acids long. Per germline, CDR1 DFQATT and CDR2 SNEGSKA (reference sequence). J lost 4 bases, V lost 6 bases, and 2 bases had no gene match. CDR3 sequence (DNA): TGCAGTGCCCGGGGGGGGTACGAGCAGTACTTC. Encoded protein: CSARGGYEQYF.

The gene calls are TRBV5-4 and TRBJ2-5; D uncertain. V gave up 4 bases and J gave up 4 bases, with 11 bases separating them. CDR1 is SGHNT, CDR2 YYREEE, per germline (reference sequence). The CDR3 runs to 13 residues. As DNA, the CDR3 is TGTGCCAGCAGCATGACTGGGGTAGAGACCCAGTACTTC. It is translated as CASSMTGVETQYF. Using reference TRBV5-4 and TRBJ2-5 for the parts outside the CDR3, the full variable domain is ETGVTQSPTHLIKTRGQQVTLRCSSQSGHNTVSWYQQALGQGPQFIFQYYREEENGRGNFPPRFSGLQFPNYSSELNVNALELDDSALYLCASSMTGVETQYFGPGTRLLVL.

This clone has only one observation. This chain links TRBV11-3 with TRBJ2-2, with D perhaps TRBD2 (6 bases). There are 13 residues in the CDR3. V lost 6 bases and J 5 bases, leaving 10 bases between the germline ends. Germline V CDR1 and CDR2: SGHNT, YENEEA. The CDR3 DNA follows: TGTGCCAGCAGGTCGGAGGGGACCGGGGAGCTGTTTTTT. It codes for CASRSEGTGELFF.

This chain uses TRBV6-1 with TRBJ1-3; weak D call: TRBD1 (6 bases). The CDR3 contains 15 residues. Germline loops: CDR1 MNHNS, CDR2 SASEGT. V was clipped by 4 bases and J by 1 base, with 11 bases between them. CDR3 sequence: CASSVLGGSGNTIYF. The CDR3 bases are TGTGCCAGCAGTGTCTTAGGGGGGTCTGGAAACACCATATATTTT.

The V call is TRBV27, the J call TRBJ1-3, with TRBD1 matching 9 bases. With 5 bases clipped from V and 6 bases from J, the junction kept 5 bases outside the gene matches. Germline CDR1 reads MNHEY; CDR2 reads SMNVEV (reference sequence). The CDR3 has 14 residues. The CDR3 nucleotides read TGTGCCAGCAGTCGTGGACAGGGGCAAAACACCATATATTTT. Amino acid sequence: CASSRGQGQNTIYF.

By proportion, this clone is medium-sized. The chain carries TRBV30 and TRBJ1-2; TRBD1 agrees at 10 bases. J gave up 4 bases and V 1 base, and 12 bases lay outside the gene matches. CDR1 and CDR2 (germline): GTSNPN, SVGIG (reference sequence). There are 17 residues in the CDR3. DNA of the CDR3: TGTGCCTGGAGTGGCCATAGGACAGGGGGTTCCCTCTATGGCTACACCTTC. It encodes CAWSGHRTGGSLYGYTF.

This clone was counted between two and nine times. The rearrangement links TRBV11-2 to TRBJ2-1; 8 bases match TRBD2. The CDR3 has 16 amino acids. Unmatched junction bases numbered 10, after V lost 5 bases and J lost 4 bases. Germline-derived CDR1 and CDR2 are SGHAT and FQNNGV. The CDR3 spells CASSRLLGGRYNEQFF. CDR3 nucleotides: TGTGCCAGCAGCCGCTTGCTTGGCGGGAGGTACAATGAGCAGTTCTTC.

The chain couples TRBV6-6 to TRBJ1-1; 7 bases map to TRBD1. This CDR3 comprises 13 residues. V was pared by 6 bases and J by 6 bases, with 7 bases of the junction left unmatched. Per the germline V gene, CDR1 is MNHNY and CDR2 is SVGAGI (reference sequence). The DNA for the CDR3 is TGTGCCAGCAGCTTCACAGGGGTTTCTGAAGCTTTCTTT. Amino acids: CASSFTGVSEAFF.

This clone occurred a few times. The chain employs TRBV28 and TRBJ2-3; tentative D call: TRBD2 (6 bases). V gave up 8 bases and J gave up 8 bases, with 32 bases separating them. Germline V gene lookup returns CDR1 MDHEN and CDR2 SYDVKM. The CDR3 is made up of 18 amino acids. The CDR3 sequence is CASRPTVPRGSLAGTQYF. In DNA, the CDR3 is TGTGCCAGCCGGCCAACCGTTCCGCGGGGTAGCCTAGCAGGTACGCAGTATTTT.

The CDR3 loop is CASSSAGSSTDTQYF. The CDR3 DNA reads as TGCGCCAGCAGCAGTGCAGGGTCTAGCACAGATACGCAGTATTTT. The rearrangement links TRBV5-1 to TRBJ2-3, with TRBD1 as a possible D gene (5 bases). V lost 4 bases, J lost 0 bases, and 12 bases lay in between. Germline V lookup: CDR1 SGHRS, CDR2 YFSETQ. The CDR3 runs 15 residues. The full variable domain, rest sourced from reference TRBV5-1 and TRBJ2-3, is KAGVTQTPRYLIKTRGQQVTLSCSPISGHRSVSWYQQTPGQGLQFLFEYFSETQRNKGNFPGRFSGRQFSNSRSEMNVSTLELGDSALYLCASSSAGSSTDTQYFGPGTRLTVL.

The V and J genes are TRBV21-1 and TRBJ1-3; whether TRBD1, the table's D call, matches the DNA was not checked. TRBV21-1 is listed as a pseudogene. This CDR3 comprises 18 residues. CDR3 nucleotides: TGTGCCAGCAGAAAGGGGGGACAGGGGCTTAGCTCTGGAAACACCATATATTTT. It encodes CASRKGGQGLSSGNTIYF.

This rearrangement joins TRBV2 to TRBJ2-1; TRBD2 matches at 13 bases. CDR1 SNHLY and CDR2 FYNNEI come from the germline V gene. V lost 9 bases, J lost 0 bases, and 11 bases stayed unmatched. CDR3 size: 18 residues. DNA for the CDR3: TGTGCCAGTGCGGGACTAGCGGGAACCGCGAGCTCCTACAATGAGCAGTTCTTC. This translates into CASAGLAGTASSYNEQFF.

The chain is built from TRBV27 and TRBJ1-2, with 9 bases identical to TRBD1. The CDR3 runs 14 residues. CDR1 MNHEY and CDR2 SMNVEV come from the germline V gene (reference sequence). V shed 3 bases and J 2 bases; nucleotides not matched to a gene: 1. Written as DNA, the CDR3 is TGTGCCAGCAGTTTCGGGACAGGGAACTATGGCTACACCTTC. It yields the protein CASSFGTGNYGYTF.

The CDR3 sequence is CASSLTSSDTGELFF. For the CDR3, the DNA is TGCGCCAGCAGCCTAACTAGCTCCGACACCGGGGAGCTGTTTTTT. The V gene is TRBV5-1, the J gene TRBJ2-2; tentatively, D is TRBD2 (6 bases). The CDR3 contains 15 residues. Germline V lookup: CDR1 SGHRS, CDR2 YFSETQ. The V end was cut by 4 bases, the J end by 3 bases, with 13 bases between.

The V gene is TRBV5-1, the J gene TRBJ1-6; 9 bases are a match to TRBD1. The CDR3 is 15 amino acids. V shed 4 bases and J 6 bases; nucleotides not matched to a gene: 5. The germline CDR1 and CDR2 sequences are SGHRS and YFSETQ. CDR3 amino acids: CASSQGTGINSPLHF. The CDR3 coding sequence is TGCGCCAGCAGCCAGGGGACAGGGATTAATTCACCCCTCCACTTT. Full variable domain (outside the CDR3, taken from reference TRBV5-1 and TRBJ1-6): KAGVTQTPRYLIKTRGQQVTLSCSPISGHRSVSWYQQTPGQGLQFLFEYFSETQRNKGNFPGRFSGRQFSNSRSEMNVSTLELGDSALYLCASSQGTGINSPLHFGNGTRLTVT.

This clone turned up a few times. V and J are TRBV18 and TRBJ2-1; TRBD1 matches 10 bases. The germline V gene has CDR1 KGHSH and CDR2 LQKENI. The V segment lost 1 base and the J segment 7 bases; nucleotides outside the gene matches: 1. The CDR3 has 14 residues. DNA of the CDR3: TGTGCCAGCTCACCACGACAGGGGGCGAATGAGCAGTTCTTC. Translation: CASSPRQGANEQFF.

This clone is medium-sized (0.01 to 0.1%) in the sample. CDR3 in DNA: TGTGCCAGCAGTGAATTCCCCCCGCAAGCGGGAGTTGGGGCCTACGAGCAGTACTTC. It is translated as CASSEFPPQAGVGAYEQYF. The V gene is TRBV2, the J gene TRBJ2-7, with 8 bases fitting TRBD2. From germline, CDR1 is SNHLY and CDR2 FYNNEI. The V and J ends lost 2 bases and 2 bases, in that order; junction bases with no gene match: 17. The CDR3 loop spans 19 amino acids.

A note on this clone: One junction end does not reproduce the germline sequence, and a read error may be involved. This chain uses TRBV18 with TRBJ2-2; the D gene is possibly TRBD1 (5 bases). CDR1 and CDR2 (germline): KGHSH, LQKENI. This CDR3 contains 13 residues. The CDR3 loop is CASPPSGNGELFF. In nucleotides, the CDR3 is TGTGCCAGCCCACCATCAGGGAACGGGGAGCTGTTTTTT.

V and J are TRBV18 and TRBJ1-1; 8 bases agree with TRBD1. V trimming: 6 bases; J trimming: 3 bases; junction bases outside the gene matches: 3. Germline values: CDR1 KGHSH, CDR2 LQKENI. The CDR3 length is 13 residues. CDR3 loop: CASSSGQDTEAFF. CDR3 DNA sequence: TGTGCCAGCTCGTCGGGACAGGACACTGAAGCTTTCTTT.

This chain uses TRBV5-4 with TRBJ2-3, with D perhaps TRBD1 (6 bases). The CDR3 length is 12 residues. V lost 3 bases, J lost 5 bases, and 7 bases lay in between. Germline V CDR1 and CDR2: SGHNT, YYREEE (reference sequence). CDR3 DNA sequence: TGTGCCAGCAGCTGGACAGTAGATACGCAGTATTTT. Its protein is CASSWTVDTQYF.

The chain recombines TRBV12-5 with TRBJ1-1; 8 bases align to TRBD1. The CDR3 sequence is 19 residues long. The ends lost 0 bases at V and 5 bases at J; junction bases unmatched: 17. Germline V gives CDR1 LGHNT, CDR2 FRNRAP. CDR3 DNA sequence: TGTGCTAGTGGTTTGGTTCTTGGGACAGGTTCCTTAATGGGGACTGAAGCTTTCTTT. Translating it yields CASGLVLGTGSLMGTEAFF.

V is TRBV16 and J is TRBJ1-1; 7 bases line up with TRBD1. V trimming: 1 base; J trimming: 1 base; junction bases outside the gene matches: 6. The CDR3 runs to 16 residues. CDR1 KGHSY and CDR2 FQNENV come from the germline V gene. The DNA for the CDR3 is TGTGCCAGCAGCCAATTTGGGAACAGGGGGAACACTGAAGCTTTCTTT. Amino acids: CASSQFGNRGNTEAFF.

V and J are TRBV7-2 and TRBJ1-1; D call uncertain. Trimming cost V 5 bases and J 2 bases, with 15 bases left between them. The CDR3 is 15 residues long. Germline CDR1 is SGHTA and CDR2 is FQGNSA. The CDR3 reads CASSAPGDVNTEAFF. The CDR3 DNA sequence: TGTGCCAGCAGCGCCCCGGGCGACGTTAACACTGAAGCTTTCTTT.

V usage is TRBV9 and J usage is TRBJ1-3; D remains unclear. Germline-derived CDR1 and CDR2 are SGDLS and YYNGEE. The CDR3 is made up of 14 amino acids. V dropped 0 bases and J dropped 0 bases, with 4 bases sitting between them. The CDR3 reads CASSVAGSGNTIYF. The CDR3 DNA follows: TGTGCCAGCAGCGTAGCTGGCTCTGGAAACACCATATATTTT. Supplemented by reference TRBV9 and TRBJ1-3, the full variable domain reads DSGVTQTPKHLITATGQRVTLRCSPRSGDLSVYWYQQSLDQGLQFLIQYYNGEERAKGNILERFSAQQFPDLHSELNLSSLELGDSALYFCASSVAGSGNTIYFGEGSWLTVV.

This clone occurred a few times. CDR3 DNA: TGTGCCAGCAGCTTGGGGGGCGTCGGGGAGCTGTTTTTT. It translates to CASSLGGVGELFF. This chain connects TRBV5-4 to TRBJ2-2, with D possibly being TRBD1 (5 bases). This CDR3 has 13 amino acids. V was pared by 0 bases and J by 7 bases, with 7 bases between. CDR1 and CDR2 from the germline V gene are SGHNT and YYREEE (reference sequence).

CDR3 sequence (DNA): TGCGCCAGCAGCTTGGGGGGGTCGGGACCTGAAGCTTTCTTT. Its protein is CASSLGGSGPEAFF. V is TRBV5-1 and J is TRBJ1-1, with D tentatively TRBD1 (5 bases). This CDR3 is 14 amino acids long. V lost 0 bases to trimming and J lost 6 bases, with 12 bases between them. Germline CDR1 and CDR2: SGHRS and YFSETQ.